A selection of T cell receptor beta chains follows, all from one sample in a study of control samples from healthy donors and cancer patients. Sequenced by immunoSEQ multiplex PCR; TCRdb stores in-frame clones only, minus some. Of around 100,000 clones in the sample, over 75% were seen once. Sequences were obtained from blood. Receptor source: a woman aged 50 to 65 in good health. Each CDR3 is given with its conserved first and last residue. A D gene is named only where the DNA matches it firmly. Only part of the rows carry a size: once, few, many, or a class if the clone is expanded.

j_gene	v_gene	d_gene	abundance	CDR3aa	CDR3nt
TRBJ2-1	TRBV19	TRBD1	-	CASSRTGYVNNEQFF	TGTGCCAGTAGTAGGACAGGGTACGTGAACAATGAGCAGTTCTTC
TRBJ1-6	TRBV27	-	-	CASRGPRDSPLHF	TGTGCCAGCAGGGGCCCCCGGGATTCACCCCTCCACTTT
TRBJ1-2	TRBV30	-	-	CAWSSGRTRMRGYTF	TGTGCCTGGAGTTCTGGGCGGACCCGAATGCGGGGCTACACCTTC
TRBJ2-7	TRBV4-1	-	-	CASSQDASVWAYEQYF	TGCGCCAGCAGCCAAGATGCGAGCGTATGGGCCTACGAGCAGTACTTC
TRBJ2-3	TRBV29-1	-	-	CSVGGLRDTQYF	TGCAGCGTTGGCGGGCTTAGAGATACGCAGTATTTT
TRBJ1-2	TRBV28	-	few	CASSLDRFSNYGYTF	TGTGCCAGCAGTCTAGACAGGTTCAGCAACTATGGCTACACCTTC
TRBJ2-3	TRBV19	TRBD2	-	CASSILAVSTDTQYF	TGTGCCAGTAGTATACTAGCGGTTAGCACAGATACGCAGTATTTT
TRBJ2-6	TRBV18	-	-	CASSPPAGANVLTF	TGTGCCAGCTCACCACCAGCAGGGGCCAACGTCCTGACTTTC
TRBJ2-5	TRBV5-1	TRBD2	-	CASSVTSGRQETQYF	TGCGCCAGCAGCGTGACTAGCGGACGGCAAGAGACCCAGTACTTC
TRBJ1-2	TRBV7-9	-	-	CASSLAGANYGYTF	TGTGCCAGCAGCTTAGCGGGGGCTAACTATGGCTACACCTTC
TRBJ2-1	TRBV27	TRBD2	-	CASRLAGTYNEQFF	TGTGCCAGCCGTCTAGCGGGTACTTACAATGAGCAGTTCTTC
TRBJ1-6	TRBV27	TRBD1	-	CASSFSAGTAYSPLHF	TGTGCCAGCAGTTTCTCCGCCGGGACAGCGTATTCACCCCTCCACTTT
TRBJ1-3	TRBV12-5	-	-	CASGLAPGGENTIYF	TGTGCTAGTGGTTTGGCCCCCGGGGGGGAAAACACCATATATTTT
TRBJ2-2	TRBV5-4	-	-	CASSAPPGELFF	TGTGCCAGCAGCGCCCCCCCAGGGGAGCTGTTTTTT
TRBJ1-2	TRBV5-1	TRBD1	-	CASRAVVRGSIHYGYTF	TGCGCCAGCAGGGCCGTGGTCAGGGGGTCGATTCACTATGGCTACACCTTC
TRBJ1-5	TRBV2	-	few	CASTAGSQPQHF	TGTGCCAGCACGGCCGGCAGTCAGCCCCAGCATTTT
TRBJ1-3	TRBV30	-	few	CAWSIDSGNTIYF	TGTGCCTGGAGTATCGATTCTGGAAACACCATATATTTT
TRBJ1-1	TRBV2	TRBD1	-	CASNRQGMNTEAFF	TGTGCCAGCAACCGACAGGGGATGAACACTGAAGCTTTCTTT
TRBJ1-1	TRBV5-6	TRBD1	-	CASSLGRGRDTEAFF	TGTGCCAGCAGCTTGGGTAGGGGGCGCGACACTGAAGCTTTCTTT
TRBJ2-5	TRBV6-6	TRBD2	-	CASSGVGGGRETQYF	TGTGCCAGCAGTGGCGTCGGCGGGGGTCGGGAGACCCAGTACTTC
TRBJ1-1	TRBV7-3	-	-	CASSLTGSGTEAFF	TGTGCCAGCAGCTTAACCGGGTCCGGGACTGAAGCTTTCTTT
TRBJ1-5	TRBV27	-	-	CASSFEGLSNQPQHF	TGTGCCAGCAGTTTTGAAGGGCTGAGCAATCAGCCCCAGCATTTT
TRBJ2-3	TRBV9	-	once	CASSPYSAGSENTQYF	TGTGCCAGCAGCCCCTACTCCGCGGGGAGTGAGAATACGCAGTATTTT
TRBJ2-2	TRBV9	-	-	CASSVPLLDGYAGQMNTGELFF	TGTGCCAGCAGCGTTCCTCTATTAGACGGTTATGCAGGACAGATGAACACCGGGGAGCTGTTTTTT
TRBJ1-2	TRBV3-1/TRBV3-2	-	few	CAGLFNYGYTF	TGTGCCGGCCTTTTTAACTATGGCTACACCTTC
TRBJ2-1	TRBV7-3	-	-	CASSLNTYNEQFF	TGTGCCAGCAGCTTAAACACATACAATGAGCAGTTCTTC
TRBJ1-5	TRBV28	-	-	CASTRDKVKHF	TGTGCCAGCACCAGGGACAAGGTAAAGCATTTT
TRBJ1-4	TRBV13	-	-	CASSLSWGPGTNEKLFF	TGTGCCAGCAGCTTATCGTGGGGGCCGGGGACTAATGAAAAACTGTTTTTT
TRBJ2-1	TRBV27	-	-	CASSLLMQGNEQFF	TGTGCCAGCAGTTTATTAATGCAGGGCAATGAGCAGTTCTTC
TRBJ2-1	TRBV11-2	-	once	CASSLIRGGDYNEQFF	TGTGCCAGCAGCTTGATAAGAGGGGGTGACTACAATGAGCAGTTCTTC
TRBJ2-4	TRBV5-1	-	-	CASSLESGAITFLAKNIQYF	TGCGCCAGCAGCTTGGAATCCGGGGCTATTACGTTCCTAGCCAAAAACATTCAGTACTTC
TRBJ1-3	TRBV3-1/TRBV3-2	-	few	CASSLGNTIYF	TGTGCCAGCAGCCTAGGAAACACCATATATTTT
TRBJ2-1	TRBV6-2/TRBV6-3	TRBD2	-	CASSYGGSGLVNNEQFF	TGTGCCAGCAGTTATGGGGGTTCGGGACTAGTCAACAATGAGCAGTTCTTC
TRBJ2-1	TRBV11-2	-	few	CASSLTQGSYNEQFF	TGTGCCAGCAGCTTAACGCAGGGTTCCTACAATGAGCAGTTCTTC
TRBJ2-7	TRBV9	TRBD2	-	CASSVSSRDYYEQYF	TGTGCCAGCAGCGTATCCTCTCGGGACTACTACGAGCAGTACTTC
TRBJ2-1	TRBV3-1/TRBV3-2	-	-	CASSQVSSNEQFF	TGTGCCAGCAGCCAAGTGTCCTCCAATGAGCAGTTCTTC
TRBJ1-5	TRBV2	TRBD1	once	CASSGGQGGGQPQHF	TGTGCCAGCAGTGGGGGGCAGGGGGGGGGTCAGCCCCAGCATTTT
TRBJ2-7	TRBV19	TRBD2	-	CASSVGGASEQYF	TGTGCCAGTAGTGTCGGGGGGGCCTCCGAGCAGTACTTC
TRBJ2-1	TRBV5-4	-	few	CASSPGPGLTNYNEQFF	TGTGCCAGCAGCCCCGGCCCAGGACTGACGAACTACAATGAGCAGTTCTTC
TRBJ2-5	TRBV4-3	TRBD2	-	CASSQRTSGVAAQYF	TGCGCCAGCAGCCAAAGGACTAGCGGGGTGGCGGCCCAGTACTTC
TRBJ2-7	TRBV5-1	-	-	CASSFLDTYEQYF	TGCGCCAGCAGCTTTTTGGACACCTACGAGCAGTACTTC
TRBJ1-1	TRBV5-1	TRBD1	few	CASSRPDRGTEAFF	TGCGCCAGCAGCCGTCCCGACAGGGGGACTGAAGCTTTCTTT